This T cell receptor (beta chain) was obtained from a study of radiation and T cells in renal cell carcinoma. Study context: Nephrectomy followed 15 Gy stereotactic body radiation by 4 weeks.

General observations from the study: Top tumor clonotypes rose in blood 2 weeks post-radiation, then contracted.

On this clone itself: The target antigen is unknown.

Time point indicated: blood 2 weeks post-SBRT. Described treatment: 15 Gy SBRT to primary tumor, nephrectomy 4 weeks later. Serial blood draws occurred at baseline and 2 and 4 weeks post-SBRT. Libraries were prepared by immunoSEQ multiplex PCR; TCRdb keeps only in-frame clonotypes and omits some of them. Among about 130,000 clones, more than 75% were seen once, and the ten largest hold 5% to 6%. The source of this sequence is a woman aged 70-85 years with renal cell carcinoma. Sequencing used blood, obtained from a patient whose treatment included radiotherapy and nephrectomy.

CDR3 amino acids: CASSDGGGYGYTF. In DNA form, the CDR3 reads TGTGCCAGCAGTGACGGCGGAGGGTATGGCTACACCTTC. This sequence joins TRBV2 and TRBJ1-2; D ambiguous. V gave up 3 bases and J gave up 5 bases, with 10 bases separating them. From germline, CDR1 is SNHLY and CDR2 FYNNEI. The CDR3 is 13 amino acids. Full variable domain (missing parts from reference TRBV2 and TRBJ1-2): EPEVTQTPSHQVTQMGQEVILRCVPISNHLYFYWYRQILGQKVEFLVSFYNNEISEKSEIFDDQFSVERPDGSNFTLKIRSTKLEDSAMYFCASSDGGGYGYTFGSGTRLTVV.